This section outlines one TCR beta chain sequence together with its context. The antigen is not known. CDR1 MNHNS and CDR2 SASEGT come from the germline V gene. Trimming removed 7 bases at V and 5 bases at J, with 14 bases between. The CDR3 is 13 residues long. After isolation, RNA underwent reverse transcription to generate cDNA as the sequencing template. Assay used: immunoSEQ multiplex PCR; TCRdb lists only in-frame clones, some missing. The repertoire holds 150,000 or so clones, with about 60% as singletons. The sample belongs to a study of CD8+ T cells in alopecia areata. Study results and caveats: Possibly as an HLA-related effect, TCR sharing across patients appeared less clear than in mice. Resident alphabeta T cells of normal skin are also sequenced in scalp samples.

This TCR came from a human donor in good health. The chain is built from TRBV6-1 and TRBJ1-2, with D unclear. Sequencing was done on a sample of CD4+ T cells sorted from blood. CDR3 sequence reads: CASIQTRLYGYTF. The CDR3 nucleotides read TGTGCCAGCATACAAACCAGATTATATGGCTACACCTTC.